This T cell receptor beta chain was retrieved from a study of CD8+ T cells in alopecia areata. Findings and limits, study-wide: TCR sharing was clearer in mice than between patients, perhaps partly owing to patient HLA diversity.

V was cut by 1 base and J by 9 bases, with 21 bases left in between. The CDR3 is made up of 16 amino acids. From germline, CDR1 is SGHTA and CDR2 FQGNSA. Following RNA extraction, reverse transcription yielded cDNA that acted as the sequencing template. Generated by immunoSEQ multiplex PCR, the TCRdb table keeps only in-frame clones and is missing some. Found here are about 130,000 clones, roughly 61% of them singletons; the top ten hold roughly 4.3%. This clone showed up just once. Its antigen remains unidentified. The sample in question was CD4+ T cells sorted from blood, obtained at week 0. This rearrangement joins TRBV7-2 to TRBJ1-2; D gene unclear. The TCR was taken from a human donor with alopecia areata. The CDR3 loop reads CASSLERARISYSYTF. The CDR3 DNA follows: TGTGCCAGCAGCTTAGAACGGGCAAGAATCAGCTACAGCTACACCTTC.